Each of the 7 T cell receptor beta chains below was sequenced from the same sample in a study of T cell responses to AZD1222 COVID-19 vaccine. Data came from immunoSEQ multiplex PCR; TCRdb stores just in-frame clones and leaves some out. The sample carries about 140,000 clones, 80% to 95% recorded once. The source material was peripheral blood, sampled 28 days after the second AZD1222 dose. These receptors were collected from an adult who received the AZD1222 COVID-19 vaccine.

The gene calls are TRBV4-1 and TRBJ2-2; D gene uncertain. The V gene's germline CDR1 is MGHRA and CDR2 YSYEKL. The ends were cut back, 6 bases at V and 0 bases at J, with 11 bases in the middle. The CDR3 is 15 amino acids. CDR3 loop: CASRFVGANTGELFF. The CDR3 nucleotides read TGCGCCAGCAGGTTCGTCGGAGCGAACACCGGGGAGCTGTTTTTT.

This chain connects TRBV13 to TRBJ1-2; TRBD1 might be the D (6 bases). The CDR3 is 16 residues long. In germline, CDR1 is PRHDT, CDR2 FYEKMQ (reference sequence). V was trimmed by 0 bases and J by 4 bases, leaving 15 bases between them. CDR3 DNA: TGTGCCAGCAGCTTAGGAGCCGGGACAATCGTCTATGGCTACACCTTC. It is translated as CASSLGAGTIVYGYTF.

This chain uses TRBV6-1 with TRBJ2-1; the D is unclear. There are 14 residues in the CDR3. The V end was cut by 3 bases, the J end by 4 bases, with 10 bases between. Germline CDR1 is MNHNS and CDR2 is SASEGT. As DNA, the CDR3 is TGTGCCAGCAGTGAGCGACGGATATACAATGAGCAGTTCTTC. Protein: CASSERRIYNEQFF.

The genes are TRBV7-3 and TRBJ1-2; D unclear. This CDR3 contains 15 residues. Germline V CDR1 and CDR2: SGHTA, FQGTGA. The germline V and J ends were trimmed by 5 bases and 2 bases, with 15 bases remaining between them. CDR3 protein: CASSARKGENYGYTF. CDR3 in DNA: TGTGCCAGCAGCGCCAGAAAGGGCGAAAACTATGGCTACACCTTC.

The chain uses TRBV2 and TRBJ1-1; D is unclear. This CDR3 contains 13 residues. Germline CDR1 is SNHLY and CDR2 is FYNNEI. Trimming took off 7 bases at V and 3 bases at J, with 12 bases between the two ends. The DNA for the CDR3 is TGTGCCAGCATAATACGGCTTTACACTGAAGCTTTCTTT. This gives the protein CASIIRLYTEAFF.

The rearrangement uses TRBV19 and TRBJ1-6, with 8 bases aligning to TRBD1. Trimming took 7 bases from V and 9 from J; bases not matched to a gene: 8. Germline V gene sequence: CDR1 LNHDA, CDR2 SQIVND (reference sequence). The CDR3 totals 14 residues. This chain's CDR3 is CASTRGQGGSPLHF. In nucleotides, the CDR3 is TGTGCCAGTACCCGAGGACAGGGAGGTTCACCCCTCCACTTT.

With respect to this clone: Possible read error: a much larger clone is one base away. V gene TRBV6-4 combines with J gene TRBJ1-2, with D uncertain. Germline-derived CDR1 and CDR2 are MRHNA and SNTAGT. The CDR3 length is 12 residues. Between the trimmed V and J ends, which lost 4 bases and 5 bases, there was a span of 8 bases. The DNA for the CDR3 is TGTGCCAGCAGTGGATCCGGGTATGGCTACACCTTC. As protein: CASSGSGYGYTF.